This T cell receptor (beta chain) was captured by sequencing in a study of regulatory T cells in long-lasting Graves disease. Study-level background: Less than 3 months of antithyroid drugs had been taken by newly diagnosed Graves' patients.

CDR1 and CDR2 from the germline V gene are SGHRS and YFSETQ. This CDR3 has 16 amino acids. Trimming stripped 0 bases from V and 5 bases from J, with 17 bases between. This clonotype was seen repeatedly, ten times or more. The time point: newly diagnosed GD, antithyroid drugs for less than 3 months. Isolated PBMC RNA provided the starting material for the TCR library. A peripheral blood sample, roughly 9.8 milliliters in volume, was drawn into EDTA tubes. Combining iRepertoire HTBI primers with Arm-PCR of CDR3 regions, the authors built TCR beta libraries. Via MiXCR, TCRdb re-called the multiplex PCR reads, giving one row per CDR3 protein. The sample records roughly 500,000 distinct CDR3 sequences, roughly 14% being singletons. Another study also made use of these data, one on T cells in Graves' hyperthyroidism and ophthalmopathy. That paper notes: Uncontrolled infections, other autoimmune diseases, pregnancy or lactation led to exclusion of patients. RT-PCR in the first round (using the HTBI primer set) targeted the TCR CDR3.

Sequenced material: peripheral blood mononuclear cells (PBMCs), taken at new diagnosis, from a patient treated with antithyroid drugs. The rearrangement links TRBV5-1 to TRBJ1-2; perhaps TRBD1 as D (5 bases). The sequence derives from a young man with Graves disease. For the CDR3, the DNA is TGCGCCAGCAGCTTGGCCTTAGACGGGACCCCTTATGGCTACACCTTC. Its protein is CASSLALDGTPYGYTF.